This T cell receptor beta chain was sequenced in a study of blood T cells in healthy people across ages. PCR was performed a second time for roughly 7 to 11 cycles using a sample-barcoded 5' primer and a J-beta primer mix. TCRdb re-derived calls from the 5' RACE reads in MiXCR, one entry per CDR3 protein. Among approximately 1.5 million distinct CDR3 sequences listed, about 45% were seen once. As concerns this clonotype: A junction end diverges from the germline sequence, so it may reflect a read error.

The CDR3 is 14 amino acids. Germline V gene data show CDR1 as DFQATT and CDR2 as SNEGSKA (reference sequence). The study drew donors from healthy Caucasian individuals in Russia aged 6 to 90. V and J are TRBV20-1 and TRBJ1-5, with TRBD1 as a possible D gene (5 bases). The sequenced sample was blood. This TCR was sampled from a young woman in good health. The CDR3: CSVRYGASDQPQHF. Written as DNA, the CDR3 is TGCAGCGTACGCTACGGGGCTAGCGATCAGCCCCAGCATTTT.